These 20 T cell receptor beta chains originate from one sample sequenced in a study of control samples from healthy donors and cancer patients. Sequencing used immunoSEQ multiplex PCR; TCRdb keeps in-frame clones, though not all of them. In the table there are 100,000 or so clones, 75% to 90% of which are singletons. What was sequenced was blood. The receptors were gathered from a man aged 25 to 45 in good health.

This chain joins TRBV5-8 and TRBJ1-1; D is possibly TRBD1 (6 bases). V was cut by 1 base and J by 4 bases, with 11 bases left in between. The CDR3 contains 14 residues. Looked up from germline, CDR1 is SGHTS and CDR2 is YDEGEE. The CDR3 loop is CASSLTGYATEAFF. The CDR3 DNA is TGTGCCAGCAGCTTGACAGGGTATGCCACTGAAGCTTTCTTT.

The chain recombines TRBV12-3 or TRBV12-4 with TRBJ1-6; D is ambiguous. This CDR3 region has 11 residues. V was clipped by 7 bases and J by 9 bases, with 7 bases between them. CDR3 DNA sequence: TGTGCCAGCAAAACGAGTTCACCCCTCCACTTT. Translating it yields CASKTSSPLHF.

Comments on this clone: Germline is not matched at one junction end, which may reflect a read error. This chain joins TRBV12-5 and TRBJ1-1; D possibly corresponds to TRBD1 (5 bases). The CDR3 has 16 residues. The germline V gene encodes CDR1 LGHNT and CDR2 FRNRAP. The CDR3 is CASGRDGGSGNAEAFF. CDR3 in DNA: TGTGCTAGTGGCCGTGATGGGGGGAGTGGGAACGCTGAAGCTTTCTTT.

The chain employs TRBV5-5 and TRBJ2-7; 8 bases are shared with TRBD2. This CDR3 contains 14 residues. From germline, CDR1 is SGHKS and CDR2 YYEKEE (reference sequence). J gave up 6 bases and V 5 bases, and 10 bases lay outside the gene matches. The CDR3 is CASSSETGRGEQYF. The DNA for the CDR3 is TGTGCCAGCAGTTCGGAGACCGGGAGGGGCGAGCAGTACTTC.

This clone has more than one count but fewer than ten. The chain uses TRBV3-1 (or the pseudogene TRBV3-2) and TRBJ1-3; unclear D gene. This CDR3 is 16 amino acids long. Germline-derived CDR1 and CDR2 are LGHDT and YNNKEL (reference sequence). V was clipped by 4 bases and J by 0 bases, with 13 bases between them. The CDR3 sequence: CASSLLPQSSGNTIYF. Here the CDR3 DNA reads TGTGCCAGCAGCCTCCTCCCGCAGAGCTCTGGAAACACCATATATTTT.

The CDR3 bases are TGTGCCAGCAGTTTAAGGCAGCATATTAATTCACCCCTCCACTTT. Amino acids: CASSLRQHINSPLHF. V usage is TRBV28 and J usage is TRBJ1-6, with D unresolved. Germline CDR1 is MDHEN and CDR2 is SYDVKM. This CDR3 comprises 15 residues. V was pared by 2 bases and J by 6 bases, with 11 bases between.

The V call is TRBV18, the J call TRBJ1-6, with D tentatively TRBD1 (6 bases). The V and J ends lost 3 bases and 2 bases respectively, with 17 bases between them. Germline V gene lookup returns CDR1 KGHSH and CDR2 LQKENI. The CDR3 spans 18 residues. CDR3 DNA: TGTGCCAGCTCACCCTCGTACGGCGAGGGGGCCTATAATTCACCCCTCCACTTT. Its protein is CASSPSYGEGAYNSPLHF.

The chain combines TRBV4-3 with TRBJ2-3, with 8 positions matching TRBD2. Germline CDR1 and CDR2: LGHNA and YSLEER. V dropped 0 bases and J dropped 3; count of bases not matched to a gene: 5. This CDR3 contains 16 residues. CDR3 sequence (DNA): TGCGCCAGCAGCCAAGAGGCGGGAGGTCGGACAGATACGCAGTATTTT. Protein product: CASSQEAGGRTDTQYF.

The CDR3 DNA reads as TGTGCCAGAAGCTTGGTCGTGAATGGCTACACCTTC. Amino acid sequence: CARSLVVNGYTF. This chain links TRBV5-3 with TRBJ1-2, with D hard to call. TRBV5-3 is filed as an ORF, its function uncertain. The CDR3 has 12 residues. Deletions cut 0 bases from V and 6 bases from J, with 6 bases between.

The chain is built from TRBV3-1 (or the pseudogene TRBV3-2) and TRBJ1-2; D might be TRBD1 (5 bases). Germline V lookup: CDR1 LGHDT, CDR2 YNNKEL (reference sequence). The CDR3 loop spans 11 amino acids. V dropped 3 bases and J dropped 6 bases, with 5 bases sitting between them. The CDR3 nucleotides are TGTGCCAGCAGCCAGGGGGATGGCTACACCTTC. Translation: CASSQGDGYTF.

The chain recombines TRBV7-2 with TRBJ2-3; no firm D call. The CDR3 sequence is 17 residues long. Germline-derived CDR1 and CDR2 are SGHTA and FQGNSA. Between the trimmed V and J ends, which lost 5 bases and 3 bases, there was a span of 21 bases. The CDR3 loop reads CASSRARLSVGTDTQYF. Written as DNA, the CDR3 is TGTGCCAGCAGCCGGGCCCGACTGAGTGTGGGGACAGATACGCAGTATTTT.

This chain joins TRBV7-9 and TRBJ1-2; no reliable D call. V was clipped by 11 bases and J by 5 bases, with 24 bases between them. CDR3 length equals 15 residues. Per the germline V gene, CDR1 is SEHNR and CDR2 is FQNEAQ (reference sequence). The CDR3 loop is CAGWRLMGTGYGYTF. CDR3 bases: TGTGCCGGGTGGCGCCTAATGGGAACGGGGTATGGCTACACCTTC.

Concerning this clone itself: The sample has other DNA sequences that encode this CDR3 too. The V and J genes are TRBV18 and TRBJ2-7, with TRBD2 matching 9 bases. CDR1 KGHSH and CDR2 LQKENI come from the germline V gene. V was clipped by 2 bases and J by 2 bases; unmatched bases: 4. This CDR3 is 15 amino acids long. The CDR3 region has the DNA TGTGCCAGCTCACCAGGGAGCGGGAGGACCTACGAGCAGTACTTC. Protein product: CASSPGSGRTYEQYF.

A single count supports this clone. As DNA, the CDR3 is TGTGCCAGCAGCGTAGGCCGCGGAGGGGGGGGCGGAGATACGCAGTATTTT. Its protein is CASSVGRGGGGGDTQYF. The rearrangement links TRBV9 to TRBJ2-3; weak D call: TRBD2 (7 bases). There are 17 residues in the CDR3. V was pared by 0 bases and J by 5 bases, with 19 bases between. The germline V gene has CDR1 SGDLS and CDR2 YYNGEE.

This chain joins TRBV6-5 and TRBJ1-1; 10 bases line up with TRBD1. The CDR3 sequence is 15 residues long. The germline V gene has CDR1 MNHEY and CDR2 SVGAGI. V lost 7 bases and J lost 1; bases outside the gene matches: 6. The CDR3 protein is CASIVGQGRNTEAFF. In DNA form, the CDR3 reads TGTGCCAGCATCGTGGGACAGGGGCGGAACACTGAAGCTTTCTTT.

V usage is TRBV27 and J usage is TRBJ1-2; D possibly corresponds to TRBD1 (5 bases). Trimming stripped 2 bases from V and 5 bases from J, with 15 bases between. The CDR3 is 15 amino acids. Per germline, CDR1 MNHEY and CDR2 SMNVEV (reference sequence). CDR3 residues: CASSLSGALGYGYTF. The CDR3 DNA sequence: TGTGCCAGCAGTTTAAGTGGGGCCTTAGGGTATGGCTACACCTTC.

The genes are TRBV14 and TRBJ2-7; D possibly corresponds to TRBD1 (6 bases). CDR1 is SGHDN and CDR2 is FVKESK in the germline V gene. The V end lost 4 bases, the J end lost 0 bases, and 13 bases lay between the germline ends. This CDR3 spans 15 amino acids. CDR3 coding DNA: TGTGCCAGCAGCCTCAGGGGCGTCCGCTCCTACGAGCAGTACTTC. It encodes CASSLRGVRSYEQYF. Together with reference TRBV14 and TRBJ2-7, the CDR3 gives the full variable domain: EAGVTQFPSHSVIEKGQTVTLRCDPISGHDNLYWYRRVMGKEIKFLLHFVKESKQDESGMPNNRFLAERTGGTYSTLKVQPAELEDSGVYFCASSLRGVRSYEQYFGPGTRLTVT.

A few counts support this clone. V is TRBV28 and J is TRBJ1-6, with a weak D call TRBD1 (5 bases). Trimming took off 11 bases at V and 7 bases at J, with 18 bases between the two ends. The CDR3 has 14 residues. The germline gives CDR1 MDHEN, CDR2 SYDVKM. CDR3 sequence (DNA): TGTGCCGGTTCCCTGGGGGTTGGGAATTCACCCCTCCACTTT. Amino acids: CAGSLGVGNSPLHF.

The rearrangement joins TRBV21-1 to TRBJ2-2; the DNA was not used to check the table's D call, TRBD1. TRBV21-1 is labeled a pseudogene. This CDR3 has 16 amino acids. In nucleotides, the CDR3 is TGTGCCAGCAGCAAAGCTGCCCAGGGCGTCACCGGGGAGCTGTTTTTT. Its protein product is CASSKAAQGVTGELFF.

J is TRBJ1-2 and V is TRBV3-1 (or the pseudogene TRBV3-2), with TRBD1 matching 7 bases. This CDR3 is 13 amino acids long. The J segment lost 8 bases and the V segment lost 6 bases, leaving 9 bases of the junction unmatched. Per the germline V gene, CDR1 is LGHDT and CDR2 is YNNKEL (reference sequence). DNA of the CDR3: TGTGCCAGCAGGCAGACAGGGATCTGGGGCTACACCTTC. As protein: CASRQTGIWGYTF.